This TCR beta chain was identified in a study of T-cell memory formation after mild COVID-19. Broader study findings: The appearance of some responding clones in pre-infection memory suggested that cross-reactive memory joined.

TCRdb processed the 5' RACE reads anew with MiXCR; each CDR3 protein has one entry. Among 95,000 to 110,000 distinct CDR3 sequences, under 15% were seen once, and the ten largest hold less than 40%. Germline V gives CDR1 SGDLS, CDR2 YYNGEE. The ends were cut back, 0 bases at V and 9 bases at J, with 13 bases in the middle. There are 15 residues in the CDR3. This clonotype was observed a handful of times. The antigen is unknown. The chain is built from TRBV9 and TRBJ1-6; TRBD1 might be the D (6 bases). Sequencing was performed on PBMCs or a T cell subset sorted from them (not recorded which). The receptor was isolated from a man in his late teens or twenties who had mild COVID-19 (a few samples of this study predate the infection). Cell type and time point are not known. The CDR3 here is CASSVGGGSGSPLHF. The CDR3 nucleotides read TGTGCCAGCAGCGTAGGGGGGGGCAGTGGTTCACCCCTCCACTTT.